This T cell receptor beta chain derives from a study of blood T cell repertoires in COVID-19. Turning to the study itself: The United States, Italy and Spain supplied acute and convalescent COVID-19 samples. Sources were T cells, B-cell-depleted T cells, or PBMCs; the material itself was cDNA or gDNA.

This clone appeared a few times. The data were produced by immunoSEQ multiplex PCR, yet TCRdb's version contains in-frame clones alone and is incomplete. The repertoire holds 250,000 or so clones, with 70% to 90% as singletons. V shed 5 bases, J shed 3 bases, and the junction held 7 bases outside the gene matches. The germline V gene has CDR1 SGHAT and CDR2 FQNNGV. This CDR3 region has 15 residues. Patients from Seattle were sampled longitudinally, starting during active infection. The receptor was derived from a man between 25 and 39 years old with COVID-19, enrolled during active disease. This chain joins TRBV11-2 and TRBJ1-2; TRBD1 aligns across 9 bases. Sequenced input: peripheral blood. The CDR3 spells CASSPRTGAHYGYTF. The CDR3 DNA sequence: TGTGCCAGCAGCCCCCGGACAGGGGCGCACTATGGCTACACCTTC.